This TCR beta chain was captured by sequencing in a study of identical twins. As to this clonotype: What it binds is not known.

TCRdb independently ran MiXCR on the 5' RACE reads; one entry per CDR3 protein. The sample has around 220,000 distinct CDR3 sequences; about 14% are singletons. Study outcomes and limitations: Surplus twin overlap in beta out-of-frame sequences was less pronounced. The more abundant beta clonotypes in cord blood had fewer insertions, and memory repertoires did not show this.

Sequencing input: memory (CD45RO+) T cells sorted from blood. This TCR came from a woman younger than 30 in good health.

The CDR3 is CAISEQGAYEQFF. CDR3 nucleotide sequence: TGTGCCATCAGTGAACAGGGGGCCTATGAGCAGTTCTTC. The V and J genes are TRBV10-3 and TRBJ2-1; 9 positions match TRBD1. Germline V gives CDR1 ENHRY, CDR2 SYGVKD. The CDR3 totals 13 residues. J was trimmed by 8 bases and V by 3 bases; bases with no gene match: 2.